This TCR beta chain was retrieved from a study of cytomegalovirus exposure and HLA in healthy donors. General study results and limits: Within the 120 or so validation repertoires, first-cohort TCR clusters tended to co-occur, according to a later analysis.

The repertoire was sequenced with immunoSEQ multiplex PCR; TCRdb's copy has only in-frame clones and lacks some. The sample comprises 100,000 to 150,000 clones, roughly 95% of which are singletons, and 1.7% rests with the top ten. Germline assignment: CDR1 SGHTA and CDR2 FQGNSA. The V end was cut by 3 bases, the J end by 1 base, with 9 bases between. This CDR3 has 14 residues. Note on this clone: What it recognizes is unknown.

The rearrangement links TRBV7-2 to TRBJ1-1; unclear D gene. Sample: PBMCs. The sequence derives from a young man in good health and CMV-seronegative. The CDR3 spells CASSLERWNTEAFF. The CDR3 DNA sequence: TGTGCCAGCAGCTTGGAGAGATGGAACACTGAAGCTTTCTTT.